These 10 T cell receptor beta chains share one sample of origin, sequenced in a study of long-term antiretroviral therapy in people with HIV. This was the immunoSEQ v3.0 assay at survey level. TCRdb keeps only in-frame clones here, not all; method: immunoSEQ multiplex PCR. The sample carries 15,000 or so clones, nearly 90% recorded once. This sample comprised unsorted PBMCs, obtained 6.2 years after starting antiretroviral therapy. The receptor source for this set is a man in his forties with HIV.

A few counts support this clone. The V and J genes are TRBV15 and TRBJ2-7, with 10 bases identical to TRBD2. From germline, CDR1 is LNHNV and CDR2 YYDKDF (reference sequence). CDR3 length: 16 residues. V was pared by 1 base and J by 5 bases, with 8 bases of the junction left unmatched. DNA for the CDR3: TGTGCCACCAGCAGAGGCAGCGGGAGGGCCGCAGACGAGCAGTACTTC. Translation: CATSRGSGRAADEQYF.

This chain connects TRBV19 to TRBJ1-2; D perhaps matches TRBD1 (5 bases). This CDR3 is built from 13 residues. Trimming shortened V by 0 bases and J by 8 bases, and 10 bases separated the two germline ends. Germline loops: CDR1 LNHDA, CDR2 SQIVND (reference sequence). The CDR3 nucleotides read TGTGCCAGTAGTATAGAGGGACTGCGGGGCTACACCTTC. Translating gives CASSIEGLRGYTF.

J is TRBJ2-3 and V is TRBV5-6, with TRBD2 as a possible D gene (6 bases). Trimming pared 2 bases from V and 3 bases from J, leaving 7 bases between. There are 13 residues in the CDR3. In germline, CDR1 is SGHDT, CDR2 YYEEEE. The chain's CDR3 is CASSLGGTDTQYF. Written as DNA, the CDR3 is TGTGCCAGCAGCTTAGGAGGGACAGATACGCAGTATTTT.

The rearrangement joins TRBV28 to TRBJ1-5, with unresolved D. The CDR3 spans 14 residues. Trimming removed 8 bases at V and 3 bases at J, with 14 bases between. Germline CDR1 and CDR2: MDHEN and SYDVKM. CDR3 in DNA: TGTGCCAGCCGCGCCCAGATTATCAATCAGCCCCAGCATTTT. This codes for CASRAQIINQPQHF. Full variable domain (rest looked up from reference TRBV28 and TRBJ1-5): DVKVTQSSRYLVKRTGEKVFLECVQDMDHENMFWYRQDPGLGLRLIYFSYDVKMKEKGDIPEGYSVSREKKERFSLILESASTNQTSMYLCASRAQIINQPQHFGDGTRLSIL.

In nucleotides, the CDR3 is TGTGCCAGCAGAGTAGGCGCGGGACTAGTTGTGCACGAGCAGTACTTC. The encoded protein is CASRVGAGLVVHEQYF. V gene TRBV27 combines with J gene TRBJ2-7, with 8 bases lining up with TRBD2. The CDR3 contains 16 residues. The V gene end was trimmed by 6 bases and the J gene end by 5 bases; junction bases not matched to a gene: 15. Per the germline V gene, CDR1 is MNHEY and CDR2 is SMNVEV (reference sequence).

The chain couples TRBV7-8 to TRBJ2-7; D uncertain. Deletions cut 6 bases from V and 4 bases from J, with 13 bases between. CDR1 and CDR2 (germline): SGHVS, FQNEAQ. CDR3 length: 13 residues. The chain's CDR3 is CASSPGIIYEQYF. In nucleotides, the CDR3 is TGTGCCAGCAGTCCCGGCATCATTTACGAGCAGTACTTC.

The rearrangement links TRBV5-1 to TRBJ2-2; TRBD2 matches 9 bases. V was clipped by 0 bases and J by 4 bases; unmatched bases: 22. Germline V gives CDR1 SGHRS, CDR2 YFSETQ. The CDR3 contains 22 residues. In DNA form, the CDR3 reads TGCGCCAGCAGCTTGGGGACTGAAACTAGCGGGCCAGAAAGGGAAAGCACCGGGGAGCTGTTTTTT. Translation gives CASSLGTETSGPERESTGELFF.

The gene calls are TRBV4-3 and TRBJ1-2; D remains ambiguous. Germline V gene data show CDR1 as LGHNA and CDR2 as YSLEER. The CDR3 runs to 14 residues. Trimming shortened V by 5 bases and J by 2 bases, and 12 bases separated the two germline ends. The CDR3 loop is CASSTLDGNYGYTF. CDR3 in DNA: TGCGCCAGCAGCACCTTAGACGGAAACTATGGCTACACCTTC.

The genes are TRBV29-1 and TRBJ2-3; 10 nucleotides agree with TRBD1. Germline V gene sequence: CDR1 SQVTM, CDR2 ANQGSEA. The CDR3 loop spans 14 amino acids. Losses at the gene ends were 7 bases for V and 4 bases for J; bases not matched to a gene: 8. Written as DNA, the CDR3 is TGCAGCGCCCGAGGTGGACAGGGGGCAGATACGCAGTATTTT. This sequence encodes CSARGGQGADTQYF.

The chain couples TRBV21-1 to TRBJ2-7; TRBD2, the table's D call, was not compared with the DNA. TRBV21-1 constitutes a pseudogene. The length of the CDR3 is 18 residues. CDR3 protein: CASSKTGRLAGSSYEQYF. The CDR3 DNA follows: TGTGCCAGCAGCAAAACAGGGAGACTAGCGGGGTCCTCCTACGAGCAGTACTTC.